These T cell receptor beta chains were read from a single sample in a study of cytomegalovirus exposure and HLA in healthy donors. Sequenced by immunoSEQ multiplex PCR; TCRdb stores in-frame clones only, minus some. Of about 180,000 clones in the sample, just over 70% are singletons; the top ten hold roughly 2.5%. Specimen: PBMCs. The receptors were sampled from a human donor in good health. Each CDR3 is given with its conserved first and last residue. Fields, in order: clone size, D gene, V gene, J gene, CDR3 DNA, CDR3 protein. A D gene is named only where the DNA matches it firmly. Clone size is given for some rows only: seen once, a few or many times, or a class if the clone is expanded.

>.|TRBD1|TRBV6-5|TRBJ1-1
TGTGCCAGCAGGAAAACGGACAGGGACACTGAAGCTTTCTTT
CASRKTDRDTEAFF
>.|TRBD1|TRBV7-9|TRBJ1-1
TGTGCCAGCAGCCCGAAGCCGGGACAGAGATACACTGAAGCTTTCTTT
CASSPKPGQRYTEAFF
>.|TRBD1|TRBV6-1|TRBJ2-7
TGTGCCAGCAGTGAACCGACAGGGGGGCCCTACGAGCAGTACTTC
CASSEPTGGPYEQYF
>.|.|TRBV4-1|TRBJ1-2
TGCGCCAGCAGCCAAGATCTAAACTATGGCTACACCTTC
CASSQDLNYGYTF
>.|.|TRBV18|TRBJ1-2
TGTGCCAGCTCACCAGACCAGGGGATACAAGGCTACACCTTC
CASSPDQGIQGYTF
>.|.|TRBV2|TRBJ2-7
TGTGCCAGCAAAGAGAGACCCCGGCGGGCGGGGGCTATCTACGAGCAGTACTTC
CASKERPRRAGAIYEQYF
>once|.|TRBV11-2|TRBJ2-1
TGTGCCAGCAGCGGGGCCCCACAGGGTATCATCAATGAGCAGTTCTTC
CASSGAPQGIINEQFF
>.|TRBD1|TRBV27|TRBJ2-7
TGTGCCAGCAGTGCCCTTTCCAGGGGGCACGAGCAGTACTTC
CASSALSRGHEQYF
>few|TRBD1|TRBV12-5|TRBJ1-1
TGTGCTAGTGGTTTGAATGGAGGGGGCGACGAGGACACTGAAGCTTTCTTT
CASGLNGGGDEDTEAFF
>.|.|TRBV12-2|TRBJ1-1
TGTGCAAGTCGCCTTCGGACAGCTGAAGCTTTCTTT
CASRLRTAEAFF
>.|.|TRBV5-8|TRBJ2-7
TGTGCCAGCAGGGCGGGACGGTACTACGAGCAGTACTTC
CASRAGRYYEQYF
>.|TRBD1|TRBV11-3|TRBJ2-3
TGTGCCAGCGAGGACAGGGGAACAGATACGCAGTATTTT
CASEDRGTDTQYF
>.|.|TRBV6-5|TRBJ1-2
TGTGCCAGCAGTTACGAGGGAAACACCTTC
CASSYEGNTF
>.|.|TRBV19|TRBJ2-7
TGTGCCAGTAGTATCACCGTCACCGAGAGTAGCGCCTACGAGCAGTACTTC
CASSITVTESSAYEQYF
>.|TRBD1|TRBV30|TRBJ1-3
TGTGCCTGGAGTGAGGGGGCCCGCGTCTCTGGAAACACCATATATTTT
CAWSEGARVSGNTIYF
>.|.|TRBV15|TRBJ2-7
TGTGCCACCAGCACCCCAGGGATGGGGCTGGGGTCCTACGAGCAGTACTTC
CATSTPGMGLGSYEQYF
>.|.|TRBV5-6|TRBJ1-1
TGTGCCAGCAGCTTGGGGGCCCACCAGAACACTGAAGCTTTCTTT
CASSLGAHQNTEAFF
>.|TRBD1|TRBV6-5|TRBJ1-2
TGTGCCAGCAAACAGGGGGCGAGTGGCTACACCTTC
CASKQGASGYTF
>.|.|TRBV6-4|TRBJ2-3
TGTGCCAGCAGTGTTTCGAGGGTTAACACAGATACGCAGTATTTT
CASSVSRVNTDTQYF
>.|TRBD2|TRBV11-3|TRBJ2-3
TGTGCCAGCAGCTTATTGGCTAGCGGGGACACAGATACGCAGTATTTT
CASSLLASGDTDTQYF
>once|.|TRBV19|TRBJ1-5
TGTGCCAGTAGCACTGGACAGATTCTGAGCAATCAGCCCCAGCATTTT
CASSTGQILSNQPQHF
>.|TRBD2|TRBV4-2|TRBJ2-6
TGTGCCAGCAGCCGAACTAGCGGGGGTTACTCTGGGGCCAACGTCCTGACTTTC
CASSRTSGGYSGANVLTF
>.|TRBD1|TRBV27|TRBJ1-6
TGTGCCAGCCGAACCTATATCCGGGACAGGGTGAATTCACCCCTCCACTTT
CASRTYIRDRVNSPLHF
>few|TRBD1|TRBV7-9|TRBJ2-7
TGTGCCAGCAGGGGCAGGGGGATCTACGAGCAGTACTTC
CASRGRGIYEQYF
>.|.|TRBV5-1|TRBJ1-1
TGCGCCAGCAGCTTGGATGGCAGGGGATCGACTGAAGCTTTCTTT
CASSLDGRGSTEAFF
>.|TRBD1|TRBV6-4|TRBJ2-1
TGTGCCAGCAGCCTGGACAGGGCCTACAATGAGCAGTTCTTC
CASSLDRAYNEQFF
>.|TRBD1|TRBV10-3|TRBJ1-5
TGTGCCATCAGGGAAAGACAGGGGTCGAGTCAGCCCCAGCATTTT
CAIRERQGSSQPQHF
>.|TRBD1|TRBV30|TRBJ2-7
TGTGCCTGGAACACAGGGGGCGAGCAGTACTTC
CAWNTGGEQYF
>.|.|TRBV27|TRBJ2-5
TGTGCCAGCAGTTTATCCGCTCTGAGTTTCGGGGTAGCCCCCATTCGCCTCCAAGAGACCCAGTACTTC
CASSLSALSFGVAPIRLQETQYF
>.|.|TRBV6-5|TRBJ1-1
TGTGCCAGCAGTTACAGGGAGGAGGACACTGAAGCTTTCTTT
CASSYREEDTEAFF
>.|.|TRBV12-5|TRBJ1-3
TGTGCTAGTGGTTTGGACCGGACACCTGGAAACACCATATATTTT
CASGLDRTPGNTIYF
>once|.|TRBV18|TRBJ1-3
TGTGCCAGCTCACTAAGACAGGATGACTCTGGAAACACCATATATTTT
CASSLRQDDSGNTIYF
>.|.|TRBV19|TRBJ1-6
TGTGCCAGTAGGGCCCAAGTATCCTATAATTCACCCCTCCACTTT
CASRAQVSYNSPLHF
>.|.|TRBV19|TRBJ2-7
TGTGCCAGTAGTAGTCCAGGGGAAAACTACGAGCAGTACTTC
CASSSPGENYEQYF
>.|TRBD2|TRBV5-1|TRBJ2-1
TGCGCCAGCAGCCGGGGCGGGGGGCAATATAATGAGCAGTTCTTC
CASSRGGGQYNEQFF
>.|TRBD2|TRBV5-6|TRBJ2-2
TGTGCCAGCACCGGGGGGGGACTAGCGGATCACACCGGGGAGCTGTTTTTT
CASTGGGLADHTGELFF
>few|TRBD2|TRBV2|TRBJ2-1
TGTGCCAGCAGTGAAGGGATAGCGGGGGGTCTCGGGGAGCAGTTCTTC
CASSEGIAGGLGEQFF
>.|.|TRBV5-1|TRBJ1-1
TGCGCCAGCAGTGTTATGACAGGCCTGAACACTGAAGCTTTCTTT
CASSVMTGLNTEAFF
>.|TRBD2|TRBV6-6|TRBJ2-7
TGTGCCAGCAGTTACTCCCGGGGGGGGTACGAGCAGTACTTC
CASSYSRGGYEQYF
>once|.|TRBV19|TRBJ2-2
TGTGCCAGTAGTATATGGCAGGCGAACACCGGGGAGCTGTTTTTT
CASSIWQANTGELFF
>.|.|TRBV7-6|TRBJ2-4
TGTGCCAGCAGCCAGGGGTTTGACGGGGTTCAGTACTTC
CASSQGFDGVQYF
>.|TRBD1|TRBV29-1|TRBJ2-1
TGCAGCGCGGACAGGGTTGACAATGAGCAGTTCTTC
CSADRVDNEQFF
>.|TRBD2|TRBV10-3|TRBJ2-2
TGTGCCATCAGTTCGAGCGGGGACACCGGGGAGCTGTTTTTT
CAISSSGDTGELFF
>.|TRBD1|TRBV7-7|TRBJ1-2
TGTGCTAGCAGCACGGGACAGGGGAGGTGCGGCTACACCTTC
CASSTGQGRCGYTF
>.|.|TRBV5-6|TRBJ1-1
TGTGCCAGCAGCACCCGGACAGATGTCATGAACACTGAAGCTTTCTTT
CASSTRTDVMNTEAFF
>.|.|TRBV7-9|TRBJ1-1
TGTGCCAGCAGCTTATCCCGGGGATTTGGAAACACTGAAGCTTTCTTT
CASSLSRGFGNTEAFF
>few|TRBD2|TRBV7-9|TRBJ2-1
TGTGCCAGCAGCTTAGGCGGGGGGCACTACAATGAGCAGTTCTTC
CASSLGGGHYNEQFF
>.|.|TRBV9|TRBJ2-3
TGTGCCAGCAGCGTAACTCCTAACACAGATACGCAGTATTTT
CASSVTPNTDTQYF
>.|TRBD1|TRBV5-5|TRBJ1-2
TGTGCCAGCAGCTTGGGGGGGACAGATAACTATGGCTACACCTTC
CASSLGGTDNYGYTF
>few|TRBD1|TRBV5-1|TRBJ2-2
TGCGCCAGCAGCTTGGCCCAACCTTTGACAGGGTCCGGGGAGCTGTTTTTT
CASSLAQPLTGSGELFF
>.|.|TRBV4-1|TRBJ2-7
TGCGCCAGCAGCCCTACCGGGAGCTACGAGCAGTACTTC
CASSPTGSYEQYF
>.|TRBD1|TRBV19|TRBJ2-5
TGTGCCAGTAGTAGAAACAGGGGAAGGGAGACCCAGTACTTC
CASSRNRGRETQYF
>few|.|TRBV9|TRBJ2-6
TGTGCCAGCAGCGCAATCTCTGGGGCCAACGTCCTGACTTTC
CASSAISGANVLTF
>few|TRBD1|TRBV27|TRBJ1-5
TGTGCCAGCAGCCCCACCGGCAGGGGGTTCGGGGGCAATCAGCCCCAGCATTTT
CASSPTGRGFGGNQPQHF
>.|.|TRBV20-1|TRBJ1-1
TGCAGTGCTTTATTAACTCGAGGGGCTTTCTTT
CSALLTRGAFF
>.|TRBD1|TRBV6-4|TRBJ2-3
TGTGCCAGCAGTGACGGGACAGCGAGCACAGATACGCAGTATTTT
CASSDGTASTDTQYF
>.|.|TRBV2|TRBJ1-2
TGTGCCAGCAGTACGACACTCTATGGCTACACCTTC
CASSTTLYGYTF
>.|.|TRBV4-1|TRBJ2-7
TGCGCCAGCAGCCAAGAACAGGTCTCCTACGAGCAGTACTTC
CASSQEQVSYEQYF
>.|.|TRBV12-5|TRBJ2-5
TGTGCTAGTGGTTTGGTATTCCTGGAAGGGGGTGCAGAGACCCAGTACTTC
CASGLVFLEGGAETQYF